Described below is a single TCR beta chain sequence and its context. Its specificity is not known. Researchers used genomic DNA as the template to profile TCR beta VDJ and CDR3. TCRdb ran MiXCR on the reads and lists one entry per CDR3 protein. The table has about 190,000 distinct CDR3 sequences, less than 70% seen once; the top ten hold 16%. This record comes from a study of CD8+CD57+ T cells in acquired aplastic anemia. Whole-study context: The average read count for CD4+ cells in healthy donors was 10 million to 12 million. Study observations and caveats: Patients and controls shared twenty-nine CD8+ CDR3 sequences, highly expressed in patients.

Sequenced: sorted CD4+, CD8+, or CD8+CD57+ T cells (not recorded which) from PBMCs. This receptor was taken from a human donor in good health, serving as a control.

The CDR3 region is CATSDLGLGGYTF. The CDR3 DNA reads TGTGCCACCAGTGATTTAGGGCTTGGAGGCTACACCTTC. This chain links TRBV24-1 with TRBJ1-2, with D unclear. Trimming removed 1 base from V and 8 bases from J, with 10 bases in between. This CDR3 has 13 residues. Looked up from germline, CDR1 is KGHDR and CDR2 is SFDVKD.